A single sample gave rise to the 3 T cell receptor beta chains below, sequenced in a study of control samples from healthy donors and cancer patients. Measured with immunoSEQ multiplex PCR; TCRdb has only the in-frame clones, and not every one. The top ten hold roughly 20% of the sample, which has about 89,000 clones, more than 75% seen once. What was sequenced was blood. These TCRs come from a young man in good health.

The rearrangement links TRBV6-1 to TRBJ2-1; maybe TRBD2 (7 bases). Trimming stripped 0 bases from V and 6 bases from J, with 12 bases between. This CDR3 has 15 residues. CDR1 and CDR2 from the germline V gene are MNHNS and SASEGT. The CDR3 is CASSEAGGACNEQFF. As DNA, the CDR3 is TGTGCCAGCAGTGAAGCGGGGGGGGCGTGCAATGAGCAGTTCTTC.

The CDR3 spells CASSLGAGGDEKLFF. CDR3 coding DNA: TGCGCCAGCAGCTTGGGTGCGGGAGGGGATGAAAAACTGTTTTTT. This chain connects TRBV5-1 to TRBJ1-4; D possibly corresponds to TRBD1 (5 bases). This CDR3 has 15 amino acids. V was pared by 0 bases and J by 6 bases, with 12 bases between. Germline CDR1 is SGHRS and CDR2 is YFSETQ.

The rearrangement links TRBV7-9 to TRBJ2-5; 11 bases line up with TRBD2. Trimming removed 1 base from V and 5 bases from J; junction bases left unmatched: 6. There are 16 residues in the CDR3. The germline gives CDR1 SEHNR, CDR2 FQNEAQ (reference sequence). For the CDR3, the DNA is TGTGCCAGCAGCTTAGAGGCTAGCGGGAGGCGGGAGACCCAGTACTTC. Protein product: CASSLEASGRRETQYF.